This T cell receptor beta chain emerged from a study of CD8+CD57+ T cells in acquired aplastic anemia (dated 2018 in TCRdb). Regarding the research as a whole: Extracted DNA from sorted CD4+ and CD8+ cells averaged approximately 3 ug, ranging from roughly 0.19 to 27.4 ug. Healthy donor samples averaged approximately 10 million reads for CD4+ and 11 million to 14 million for CD8+ cells. Study-level results and caveats: Roughly 30 CD8+ CDR3 sequences were found to be shared between patients and controls, but these sequences appeared to be highly expressed in patients and within the immunodominant clones of the patients. CD8+ Simpson's diversity did not differ significantly between patients and healthy controls (P=0.060).

The junction shows trimming of 6 bases on V and 5 bases on J, and the gene matches do not reach 6 bases of it. Including cysteine and phenylalanine, the CDR3 has 14 amino acids. Only CDR3 DNA remains: 42 bases, in frame from the first base. For CDR1 and CDR2, the germline V gene (reference sequence) lists SEHNR and FQNEAQ. Genomic DNA was used as template for profiling of TCR beta VDJ combinations and CDR3 sequences. An Illumina HiSeq 2000 was the platform used for TCR repertoire sequencing. Concerning the study's data processing: Repertoire assessment relied on Simpson's diversity index, CDR3 size and DJ length profiles, and TRBV/TRBJ rearrangement plots. Whichever DNA sequence was most abundant in the deep sequencing data was defined as the immunodominant clone. CDR3 amino acid sequences were checked for sharing across subjects and were also compared against the VDJdb database and published repertoires. TCRdb's own reprocessing of the public reads used fastp at Q25 and MiXCR and kept productive beta chains. Here each entry gathers all rows of one CDR3 protein and keeps the most common genes and DNA. The V and J calls, along with clone size, are taken from TCRdb and not from the paper's own processing. For this sample there are 100,000 to 150,000 distinct CDR3 sequences; around 50% appear just once. Roughly 2.7% of the sample belongs to the ten largest clones.

This clonotype was found many times. Its cognate antigen has yet to be identified. There are no base qualities to consult, and no much larger clone falls within one base. The study deep-sequenced TCR repertoires of sorted CD4+ and CD8+ blood T cells from severe aplastic anemia patients and healthy subjects. Ficoll-Paque density gradient centrifugation was used to isolate peripheral blood mononuclear cells. Before DNA extraction, CD4+ and CD8+ T cells were sorted by FACS or by magnetic beads. The sample consisted of sorted CD4+, CD8+, or CD8+CD57+ T cells (not recorded which) from PBMCs. This sequence was found in a human donor in good health, serving as a control. This chain joins TRBV7-9 to TRBJ1-1; 10 central bases correspond to TRBD1. The nucleotides read TGTGCCAGCAGTTTGACAGGGGGCCGTACTGAAGCTTTCTTT. Translation gives CASSLTGGRTEAFF.